These 11 T cell receptor beta chains came from one sample sequenced in a study of T cells after yellow fever vaccination. TCRdb ran MiXCR on the 5' RACE reads and lists one entry per CDR3 protein. The data show roughly 160,000 distinct CDR3 sequences, with 9.3% seen just once and roughly a third held by the top ten. The sample in question was CD8+ T cells sorted from PBMCs, obtained 45 days after the yellow fever booster vaccination. These receptors were collected from a man between 18 and 29 years old who received the YFV17D yellow fever vaccine.

J is TRBJ1-5 and V is TRBV6-2 or TRBV6-3; 10 positions match TRBD1. V lost 7 bases and J lost 0; bases outside the gene matches: 9. Per germline, CDR1 MNHEY and CDR2 SVGEGT. The CDR3 runs 17 residues. The CDR3 sequence: CASTTGTGALSNQPQHF. The CDR3, as DNA: TGTGCCAGCACTACCGGGACAGGGGCCCTTAGCAATCAGCCCCAGCATTTT.

The rearrangement uses TRBV15 and TRBJ2-6, with a possible D match to TRBD2 (5 bases). V shed 5 bases and J shed 1 base, with 12 bases lying between them. This CDR3 contains 16 residues. Germline loops: CDR1 LNHNV, CDR2 YYDKDF (reference sequence). CDR3 sequence: CATSGGRTSGANVLTF. CDR3 nucleotide sequence: TGTGCCACCAGCGGAGGACGGACTTCTGGGGCCAACGTCCTGACTTTC.

A remark on this clonotype: The junction differs from germline at one of its ends, possibly a read error. The chain employs TRBV6-5 and TRBJ1-4, with D possibly TRBD1 on 5 matching bases. Germline V lookup: CDR1 MNHEY, CDR2 SVGAGI. CDR3 length equals 16 residues. The CDR3 is CASSDSLTKRGEKLFF. The CDR3 nucleotides read TGTGCCAGCAGTGACTCCCTGACGAAGAGGGGTGAAAAACTGTTTTTT.

This clonotype was seen more than once but under ten times. The chain joins TRBV29-1 to TRBJ1-1, with D possibly matching TRBD1 (6 bases). The germline V gene has CDR1 SQVTM and CDR2 ANQGSEA. There are 12 residues in the CDR3. Trimming stripped 4 bases from V and 6 bases from J, with 12 bases between. This CDR3 is CSVVGADPEAFF. The CDR3 DNA is TGCAGCGTTGTGGGGGCGGACCCTGAAGCTTTCTTT.

The chain carries TRBV28 and TRBJ2-1, with TRBD2 matching over 7 bases. Germline V gives CDR1 MDHEN, CDR2 SYDVKM. The V and J ends lost 11 bases and 6 bases, in that order; junction bases with no gene match: 10. The CDR3 sequence is 13 residues long. The chain's CDR3 is CASEASGGNEQFF. In DNA, the CDR3 is TGTGCCTCAGAGGCCTCGGGAGGCAATGAGCAGTTCTTC. Supplemented by reference TRBV28 and TRBJ2-1, the full variable domain reads DVKVTQSSRYLVKRTGEKVFLECVQDMDHENMFWYRQDPGLGLRLIYFSYDVKMKEKGDIPEGYSVSREKKERFSLILESASTNQTSMYLCASEASGGNEQFFGPGTRLTVL.

This chain joins TRBV10-2 and TRBJ1-2; a weak D match, TRBD1 (6 bases). The CDR3 loop spans 17 amino acids. The germline V gene has CDR1 WSHSY and CDR2 SAAADI. The ends were cut back, 3 bases at V and 1 base at J, with 18 bases in the middle. In DNA form, the CDR3 reads TGCGCCAGCAGTGATCCGGCAGAGCAGGGGTTTAACTATGGCTACACCTTC. Its translation is CASSDPAEQGFNYGYTF.

The genes are TRBV20-1 and TRBJ2-7; 7 bases match TRBD2. V lost 0 bases and J lost 8; bases outside the gene matches: 13. The CDR3 covers 15 residues. Per germline, CDR1 DFQATT and CDR2 SNEGSKA (reference sequence). CDR3 in amino acids: CSARDSARGFDQQYV. DNA for the CDR3: TGCAGTGCTAGAGACTCGGCGCGGGGGTTTGACCAGCAGTACGTC.

The chain uses TRBV2 and TRBJ2-3; the D gene is possibly TRBD2 (6 bases). Trimming shortened V by 1 base and J by 11 bases, and 13 bases separated the two germline ends. The CDR3 totals 13 residues. The V gene's germline CDR1 is SNHLY and CDR2 FYNNEI. CDR3 coding DNA: TGTGCCAGCAGTGAAGGGGGAGGCGGGCAGCAGTATTTT. This encodes CASSEGGGGQQYF.

This clonotype turned up a few times. The V call is TRBV4-1, the J call TRBJ2-2; D is possibly TRBD1 or TRBD2 (5 bases each). The CDR3 is 15 amino acids. Trimming stripped 1 base from V and 6 bases from J, with 12 bases between. CDR1 is MGHRA and CDR2 is YSYEKL in the germline V gene. DNA for the CDR3: TGCGCCAGCAGCCAAGGTTGGGGACGGGCCGGGGAGCTGTTTTTT. It codes for CASSQGWGRAGELFF.

V usage is TRBV28 and J usage is TRBJ2-5; 8 nucleotides align to TRBD1. The CDR3 loop spans 14 amino acids. Germline V gives CDR1 MDHEN, CDR2 SYDVKM. The trim removed 2 bases at V and 5 bases at J, leaving 4 bases unmatched. CDR3 nucleotide sequence: TGTGCCAGCAGTTTACCTGACAGGGGCGAGACCCAGTACTTC. This codes for CASSLPDRGETQYF.

This clonotype occurred many times. The V and J genes are TRBV4-1 and TRBJ2-7; 7 bases fit TRBD1. Trimming cost V 3 bases and J 1 base; bases outside gene matches: 12. Germline lookup yields CDR1 MGHRA and CDR2 YSYEKL. The CDR3 extends over 17 amino acids. The CDR3 DNA is TGCGCCAGCAGCCAGGTAGGAGCCGGGACAGAGTCCTACGAGCAGTACTTC. Its protein is CASSQVGAGTESYEQYF.